Included here is one TCR beta chain sequence, with context. The data were obtained in a study of blood T cell repertoires in COVID-19. At the level of the study: Researchers got acute and convalescent COVID-19 samples from the United States, Italy and Spain. PBMCs, B-cell-depleted T cells, or T cells were the source of the cDNA or gDNA that made up the material.

Original methodology: Reference gene primer amplification gave estimated nucleated cell counts. The table came from immunoSEQ multiplex PCR; TCRdb's copy has only in-frame clones and leaves some out. V, J and clone size were drawn from that table, and D and trimming were deduced from the DNA. Altogether around 150,000 clones are present, 65% to 80% being singletons, with the ten largest covering roughly 7.5%. Trimming left V 0 bases short and J 0 bases short, with 10 bases between. Germline lookup yields CDR1 SEHNR and CDR2 FQNEAQ (reference sequence). CDR3 length equals 16 residues. The receptor was derived from a man aged 55 to 69 with acute or convalescent COVID-19. V is TRBV7-9 and J is TRBJ2-3; D not certain. The sequenced sample consisted of peripheral blood. The CDR3 nucleotides are TGTGCCAGCAGCTTAGCGTTGGGCCCGAGCACAGATACGCAGTATTTT. Protein sequence: CASSLALGPSTDTQYF.